This T cell receptor (beta chain) was obtained from a study of ipilimumab plus nivolumab after autologous stem cell transplantation. V was shortened by 7 bases and J by 4 bases, with 16 bases between the two germline ends. This CDR3 has 14 amino acids. CDR1 is MNHEY, CDR2 SMNVEV, per germline (reference sequence). Note on this clone: Its antigen is unknown.

Starting 14 to 28 days after autologous transplant, ipilimumab 1 mg/kg was given. Dosing: nivolumab 3 mg/kg IV, weeks 1, 4, 7, 10, then every two weeks to week 26. Findings and limits, study-wide: TCR repertoire, Treg phenotype and gut microbiota reportedly support more study of this approach.

Method: immunoSEQ multiplex PCR; TCRdb's copy keeps in-frame clones and lacks some. The table has several thousand clones, around 70% seen once; the top ten hold less than 20%. The sequence came from a female donor with multiple myeloma. Sequenced here: PBMCs, sampled in a trial of ipilimumab plus nivolumab as post-transplant consolidation. The V gene is TRBV27, the J gene TRBJ1-2, with D perhaps TRBD1 (6 bases). The CDR3: CASTSPDRPYGYTF. CDR3 sequence (DNA): TGTGCCAGCACCTCCCCCGACAGGCCCTATGGCTACACCTTC.